The 26 T cell receptor beta chains listed next were all sequenced from one sample in a study of response to subunit inactivated influenza vaccine. TCRdb re-called the RT-PCR reads with MiXCR, one entry per CDR3 protein. The sample has hundreds of thousands of distinct CDR3 sequences; around 11% are singletons. The sample also formed part of further work on T cells expressing NK-cell markers. That publication notes: TCR beta libraries carry UMIs added by 5'RACE template switching.

Here the sequenced sample was PBMCs from blood, taken on the day of vaccination. All receptors derive from a middle-aged man who received an inactivated influenza vaccine.

In this sample, this clonotype turned up many times. V and J are TRBV5-1 and TRBJ2-3; TRBD1 is a possible D gene (5 bases). In germline, CDR1 is SGHRS, CDR2 YFSETQ. With 4 bases removed from V and 2 bases from J, the gap between germline ends came to 11 bases. The CDR3 length is 14 residues. The CDR3 DNA reads TGCGCCAGCAGCCCTGGGGCGTTCACAGATACGCAGTATTTT. Residues: CASSPGAFTDTQYF.

The chain has TRBV5-4 and TRBJ2-1, with 7 positions matching TRBD1. The CDR3 is 17 amino acids. The germline V gene encodes CDR1 SGHNT and CDR2 YYREEE (reference sequence). V trimming: 2 bases; J trimming: 4 bases; junction bases outside the gene matches: 12. The CDR3 loop reads CASSLIFGGQSYNEQFF. CDR3 bases: TGTGCCAGCAGCTTAATCTTTGGGGGACAGAGTTACAATGAGCAGTTCTTC.

The chain joins TRBV7-2 to TRBJ2-1; weak D call: TRBD2 (6 bases). Trimming shortened V by 3 bases and J by 8 bases, and 17 bases separated the two germline ends. The CDR3 is made up of 15 amino acids. In germline, CDR1 is SGHTA, CDR2 FQGNSA. The CDR3: CASSFLEGRLHEQFF. The CDR3 DNA is TGTGCCAGCAGCTTTTTGGAGGGACGGTTACATGAGCAGTTCTTC.

This clonotype was counted only a few times. As DNA, the CDR3 is TGTGCCATCAGTGGGGGACGACAGGGGATGACCTACGAGCAGTACTTC. Its translation: CAISGGRQGMTYEQYF. This chain connects TRBV10-3 to TRBJ2-7; 8 bases match TRBD1. The length of the CDR3 is 16 residues. V trimming: 4 bases; J trimming: 2 bases; junction bases outside the gene matches: 10. Germline lookup yields CDR1 ENHRY and CDR2 SYGVKD.

This sequence joins TRBV20-1 and TRBJ2-1; 7 bases agree with TRBD2. From germline, CDR1 is DFQATT and CDR2 SNEGSKA (reference sequence). The CDR3 has 15 amino acids. V was pared by 3 bases and J by 2 bases, with 7 bases of the junction left unmatched. The chain's CDR3 is CSARSLAVTYNEQFF. The CDR3 bases are TGCAGTGCTAGGTCTCTAGCGGTGACCTACAATGAGCAGTTCTTC.

The genes are TRBV28 and TRBJ2-1; 13 nucleotides align to TRBD2. Losses at the gene ends were 8 bases for V and 0 bases for J; bases not matched to a gene: 7. The V gene's germline CDR1 is MDHEN and CDR2 SYDVKM. The CDR3 spans 17 residues. DNA of the CDR3: TGTGCCAGCGCCGGACTAGCGGGAGCGGTCTCCTACAATGAGCAGTTCTTC. The encoded protein is CASAGLAGAVSYNEQFF.

This clonotype was found a few times. The chain recombines TRBV5-5 with TRBJ1-3; D call uncertain. The germline CDR1 and CDR2 sequences are SGHKS and YYEKEE (reference sequence). The ends were cut back, 6 bases at V and 0 bases at J, with 13 bases in the middle. CDR3 size: 15 residues. As DNA, the CDR3 is TGTGCCAGCACCTCGGGTTCTCACTCTGGAAACACCATATATTTT. Translated, it gives CASTSGSHSGNTIYF.

V gene TRBV5-1 combines with J gene TRBJ2-3; D unclear. Germline V gene data show CDR1 as SGHRS and CDR2 as YFSETQ. The CDR3 runs 13 residues. Trimming pared 4 bases from V and 4 bases from J, leaving 10 bases between. The CDR3 loop reads CASSPAEPDTQYF. The CDR3, as DNA: TGCGCCAGCAGCCCGGCCGAGCCAGATACGCAGTATTTT.

This rearrangement joins TRBV5-1 to TRBJ2-1; 12 positions match TRBD2. The CDR3 contains 16 residues. CDR1 and CDR2 from the germline V gene are SGHRS and YFSETQ. V shed 4 bases, J shed 0 bases, and the junction held 2 bases outside the gene matches. CDR3: CASSVTSGSSYNEQFF. The CDR3, as DNA: TGCGCCAGCAGCGTGACTAGCGGGAGCTCCTACAATGAGCAGTTCTTC.

The chain recombines TRBV20-1 with TRBJ2-2; D unresolved. With 6 bases removed from V and 1 base from J, the gap between germline ends came to 12 bases. Germline CDR1 DFQATT, CDR2 SNEGSKA (reference sequence). This CDR3 is built from 14 residues. The CDR3 DNA reads TGCAGTGCCCAAGAGCGACAGAACACCGGGGAGCTGTTTTTT. It specifies CSAQERQNTGELFF.

In its sample, this clonotype was seen a few times. This CDR3 reads CASSASGRPEAFF. DNA for the CDR3: TGTGCCAGCTCTGCTTCCGGGAGGCCTGAAGCTTTCTTT. The chain joins TRBV7-9 to TRBJ1-1; D is ambiguous. The CDR3 spans 13 residues. Trimming cost V 8 bases and J 6 bases, with 16 bases left between them. Germline CDR1 is SEHNR and CDR2 is FQNEAQ (reference sequence). Together with reference TRBV7-9 and TRBJ1-1, the CDR3 gives the full variable domain: DTGVSQNPRHKITKRGQNVTFRCDPISEHNRLYWYRQTLGQGPEFLTYFQNEAQLEKSRLLSDRFSAERPKGSFSTLEIQRTEQGDSAMYLCASSASGRPEAFFGQGTRLTVV.

V usage is TRBV12-3 or TRBV12-4 and J usage is TRBJ1-1; tentatively, D is TRBD1 (5 bases). V was pared by 0 bases and J by 5 bases, with 10 bases between. The length of the CDR3 is 14 residues. CDR3 region: CASSLARRGTEAFF. The CDR3 nucleotides are TGTGCCAGCAGTTTAGCGAGGAGGGGAACTGAAGCTTTCTTT.

The chain employs TRBV10-2 and TRBJ1-5, with TRBD1 matching over 10 bases. The trim removed 3 bases at V and 5 bases at J, leaving 4 bases unmatched. In germline, CDR1 is WSHSY, CDR2 SAAADI. CDR3 length: 15 residues. CDR3 DNA: TGCGCCAGCAGTGACTCGGACAGGGGGTATCAGCCCCAGCATTTT. It specifies CASSDSDRGYQPQHF.

In its sample, this clonotype was seen a few times. The chain recombines TRBV28 with TRBJ1-1; D might be TRBD1 (6 bases). Trimming removed 8 bases from V and 0 bases from J, with 13 bases in between. This CDR3 is built from 14 residues. Germline V gives CDR1 MDHEN, CDR2 SYDVKM. The CDR3, as DNA: TGTGCCAGCCGACGGGGACAAATGAACACTGAAGCTTTCTTT. Residues: CASRRGQMNTEAFF.

V is TRBV3-1 and J is TRBJ2-1; D unclear. Germline values: CDR1 LGHDT, CDR2 YNNKEL (reference sequence). The CDR3 spans 16 residues. Trimming stripped 4 bases from V and 1 base from J, with 14 bases between. CDR3 loop: CASSLLKGRSYNEQFF. The CDR3 DNA follows: TGTGCCAGCAGCCTCCTAAAGGGTAGGTCCTACAATGAGCAGTTCTTC.

V usage is TRBV30 and J usage is TRBJ1-1; D may be TRBD1 (6 bases). This CDR3 region has 14 residues. Germline V CDR1 and CDR2: GTSNPN, SVGIG (reference sequence). The germline V and J ends were trimmed by 0 bases and 1 base, with 9 bases remaining between them. The CDR3 sequence: CAWSVQGGNTEAFF. Here the CDR3 DNA reads TGTGCCTGGAGTGTACAAGGGGGGAACACTGAAGCTTTCTTT. Using reference TRBV30 and TRBJ1-1 for the parts outside the CDR3, the full variable domain is SQTIHQWPATLVQPVGSPLSLECTVEGTSNPNLYWYRQAAGRGLQLLFYSVGIGQISSEVPQNLSASRPQDRQFILSSKKLLLSDSGFYLCAWSVQGGNTEAFFGQGTRLTVV.

The chain is built from TRBV5-1 and TRBJ2-5; a possible D gene is TRBD1 (6 bases). CDR1 SGHRS and CDR2 YFSETQ come from the germline V gene. This CDR3 is built from 14 residues. The germline V and J ends were trimmed by 4 bases and 2 bases, with 12 bases remaining between them. The CDR3 nucleotides read TGCGCCAGCAGCGCGGAGAGGGGGCAAGAGACCCAGTACTTC. Its translation is CASSAERGQETQYF.

Many counts were recorded for this clonotype. The chain is built from TRBV3-1 and TRBJ1-2; D possibly corresponds to TRBD1 (6 bases). CDR3 length equals 13 residues. CDR1 and CDR2 (germline): LGHDT, YNNKEL (reference sequence). V was pared by 4 bases and J by 4 bases, with 10 bases between. The DNA of the CDR3 is TGTGCCAGCAGCCCGGGGGCTCTCTATGGCTACACCTTC. Translation gives CASSPGALYGYTF. The whole variable domain, remainder taken from reference TRBV3-1 and TRBJ1-2, is DTAVSQTPKYLVTQMGNDKSIKCEQNLGHDTMYWYKQDSKKFLKIMFSYNNKELIINETVPNRFSPKSPDKAHLNLHINSLELGDSAVYFCASSPGALYGYTFGSGTRLTVV.

This clonotype was observed a handful of times. The chain carries TRBV6-1 and TRBJ2-7; D is perhaps TRBD1 (5 bases). Germline lookup yields CDR1 MNHNS and CDR2 SASEGT. The CDR3 runs 15 residues. V dropped 1 base and J dropped 0 bases, with 10 bases sitting between them. CDR3 sequence reads: CASSEEGVSSYEQYF. The CDR3 bases are TGTGCCAGCAGTGAAGAAGGGGTTAGCTCCTACGAGCAGTACTTC.

The V gene is TRBV9, the J gene TRBJ2-5, with TRBD2 matching 8 bases. The CDR3 sequence is 15 residues long. Germline values: CDR1 SGDLS, CDR2 YYNGEE. Germline trimming cut 0 bases from V and 4 bases from J; bases unmatched to any gene: 5. The CDR3 spells CASSVGLAGGETQYF. In DNA, the CDR3 is TGTGCCAGCAGCGTAGGACTTGCGGGAGGAGAGACCCAGTACTTC.

This clonotype showed up just a few times. The chain couples TRBV5-1 to TRBJ2-2; D possibly corresponds to TRBD2 (6 bases). Trimming stripped 0 bases from V and 2 bases from J, with 14 bases between. Germline CDR1 and CDR2: SGHRS and YFSETQ. This CDR3 has 17 residues. CDR3 sequence: CASSLAPGRSNTGELFF. The CDR3 DNA follows: TGCGCCAGCAGCTTGGCTCCAGGGAGGTCCAACACCGGGGAGCTGTTTTTT.

The V and J genes are TRBV29-1 and TRBJ2-7; TRBD1 aligns across 7 bases. The germline CDR1 and CDR2 sequences are SQVTM and ANQGSEA. V shed 7 bases and J 3 bases; nucleotides not matched to a gene: 6. The CDR3 extends over 12 amino acids. CDR3 coding DNA: TGCAGCGCCGGGACAGATTTCTACGAGCAGTACTTC. Its protein product is CSAGTDFYEQYF.

V and J are TRBV10-3 and TRBJ2-1; 11 bases map to TRBD2. Germline V lookup: CDR1 ENHRY, CDR2 SYGVKD. J gave up 10 bases and V 4 bases, and 0 bases lay outside the gene matches. The CDR3 runs 12 residues. In nucleotides, the CDR3 is TGTGCCATCAGTGGGACTAGCGGGGAGCAGTTCTTC. The encoded protein is CAISGTSGEQFF.

This clonotype was counted between two and nine times. The chain uses TRBV5-1 and TRBJ2-5; TRBD2 matches 9 bases. There are 15 residues in the CDR3. CDR1 and CDR2 from the germline V gene are SGHRS and YFSETQ. The V and J ends lost 2 bases and 1 base, in that order; junction bases with no gene match: 3. This chain's CDR3 is CASSLTSGPQETQYF. In DNA form, the CDR3 reads TGCGCCAGCAGCTTAACTAGCGGGCCCCAAGAGACCCAGTACTTC.

J is TRBJ2-7 and V is TRBV10-3; D possibly corresponds to TRBD1 (6 bases). This CDR3 has 11 residues. Looked up from germline, CDR1 is ENHRY and CDR2 is SYGVKD. V was clipped by 11 bases and J by 1 base, with 9 bases between them. The CDR3 region is CAVGQSYEQYF. The CDR3 DNA reads TGTGCCGTTGGACAGTCCTACGAGCAGTACTTC.

There are a few counts of this clonotype. This chain links TRBV28 with TRBJ2-7; the match to TRBD2 covers 12 bases. Germline CDR1 MDHEN, CDR2 SYDVKM. The CDR3 is 19 amino acids. The J segment lost 5 bases and the V segment lost 1 base, leaving 15 bases of the junction unmatched. The CDR3 loop is CASSLYPSGRAYAKDEQYF. As DNA, the CDR3 is TGTGCCAGCAGTTTATATCCTAGCGGGAGGGCCTATGCCAAGGACGAGCAGTACTTC. The variable domain in full, completed from reference TRBV28 and TRBJ2-7, reads DVKVTQSSRYLVKRTGEKVFLECVQDMDHENMFWYRQDPGLGLRLIYFSYDVKMKEKGDIPEGYSVSREKKERFSLILESASTNQTSMYLCASSLYPSGRAYAKDEQYFGPGTRLTVT.